This T cell receptor (beta chain) was recovered during a study of CXCR3-negative and CXCR3-positive naive CD8 T cells. General study points: The study found that naive CXCR3-negative and CXCR3-positive cells shared TRBV-TRBJ usage, while memory cells differed. The study found CXCR3 expression partially decreased after cryopreservation and ran most assays on fresh PBMCs. More hydrophobic TRB CDR3s were found in CXCR3-positive naive cells than in CXCR3-negative naive cells. Both naive subsets had comparably high diversity; memory CD8+ cells much lower.

In the case of this clonotype: Antigen specificity is unknown.

Naive CD8+ T cells showed a CD45RO-CCR7+CD27+CD95- phenotype. The CDR3 has 15 amino acids. CDR1 LNHNV and CDR2 YYDKDF come from the germline V gene (reference sequence). Carrying UMI labels, the TRB cDNA libraries were prepared through 5' RACE. TCRdb reprocessed the 5' RACE reads and keeps a single row for each CDR3 protein, giving no DNA. Listed are approximately 98,000 distinct CDR3 sequences; about 1.1% falls within the top ten. V is TRBV15 and J is TRBJ1-2. The source of this sequence is a human donor in good health. Some clones in this sample may be carry-over from other donors' samples. Sequencing was carried out using naive CXCR3+ CD8+ T cells from blood. Subset denoted: CD45RO-CCR7+CD27+CD95- naive CD8+ T cells expressing CXCR3 (TNR3+). The CDR3 here is CATSGIRTEGYGYTF.